Listed here is a single T cell receptor (beta chain). What it recognizes is unknown. Unique molecular identifiers featured in each of the TCR beta cDNA libraries. Approximately 500,000 cDNA molecules were recovered from an input of roughly 0.95 to 11 million T cells. One entry per CDR3 protein, called by TCRdb with MiXCR from the PCR reads. In the table there are around 440,000 distinct CDR3 sequences, roughly 45% of which are singletons. This sample is part of a study of post-analysis software for immune sequencing data. At the level of the study: Clinical courses comprised relapsing-remitting, secondary progressive and progressive-relapsing multiple sclerosis.

The CDR3 contains 13 residues. Germline CDR1 is GTSNPN and CDR2 is SVGIG (reference sequence). After removal of 6 bases from V and 2 bases from J, the junction contained 4 bases not matched to a gene. Study conclusions and caveats: F-measure co-clustering was strong for batch-matched samples. The study found TRBV5-6, TRBV5-1 and TRBV20-1 among 5 or 6 TRBV segments more frequent in patients than controls. Multiple sclerosis was associated with a significant reduction in normalized Chao1 diversity relative to controls.

The rearrangement uses TRBV30 and TRBJ2-1; 7 positions match TRBD2. The TCR sequence derives from a girl aged 5 to 17 with multiple sclerosis. Sequencing was done on a sample of blood. The chain's CDR3 is CACPGGPYNEQFF. CDR3 nucleotides: TGTGCCTGCCCGGGGGGACCCTACAATGAGCAGTTCTTC.